This entry is about one T cell receptor (beta chain). The antigen is not known. TCRdb keeps only in-frame clones here, not all; method: immunoSEQ multiplex PCR. The data show about 140,000 clones, with around 89% seen just once and approximately 2.8% held by the top ten. This specimen comes from a study of T cell responses to AZD1222 COVID-19 vaccine. The study, taken as a whole, reports: At study baseline, merely more than 5 AZD1222 recipients were seropositive. Across spike, vaccine-associated CD4 TCRs were found, dominant at 160-218 and 743-854.

Sequencing used peripheral blood, obtained 28 days after the second AZD1222 dose. The source of this sequence is an adult who received the AZD1222 COVID-19 vaccine.

In DNA form, the CDR3 reads TGTGCCAGCAGCAGAGGAGGACTAGCGACAGATACGCAGTATTTT. It codes for CASSRGGLATDTQYF. The V gene is TRBV7-3, the J gene TRBJ2-3; 9 bases line up with TRBD2. The germline V gene encodes CDR1 SGHTA and CDR2 FQGTGA. V lost 5 bases, J lost 3 bases, and 6 bases stayed unmatched. This CDR3 spans 15 amino acids.